A selection of T cell receptor beta chains follows, all from one sample in a study of T-cell memory formation after mild COVID-19. Via MiXCR, TCRdb re-called the 5' RACE reads, giving one row per CDR3 protein. The sample has about 290,000 distinct CDR3 sequences; roughly 18% are singletons. Sequencing was carried out using PBMCs or a T cell subset sorted from them (not recorded which). All receptors come from a man between 18 and 29 years old who had mild COVID-19 (a few samples of this study predate the infection). Cell type and time point are not known. CDR3s include the opening cysteine and the closing phenylalanine or tryptophan. A D gene is named only where the DNA matches it firmly. Size tells how often a clone was seen (once, few, many) or the class of an expanded clone, and some rows leave it out.

>TRBD1|TRBJ1-1|-|TRBV2
CASMSGGTTEAFF
TGTGCCAGCATGTCAGGGGGGACCACTGAAGCTTTCTTT
>-|TRBJ2-3|few|TRBV4-2
CASSQDLRGHTDTQYF
TGTGCCAGCAGCCAAGATCTTCGGGGTCACACAGATACGCAGTATTTT
>TRBD1|TRBJ1-1|many|TRBV20-1
CSAKLTGDGCCTEAFF
TGCAGTGCAAAACTTACAGGGGACGGTTGCTGCACTGAAGCTTTCTTT
>-|TRBJ2-3|-|TRBV24-1
CATSDFYGSQYF
TGTGCCACCAGTGATTTCTACGGATCGCAGTATTTT
>TRBD2|TRBJ2-1|few|TRBV5-1
CASSPSTLAGYNEQFF
TGCGCCAGCAGCCCAAGTACACTAGCGGGATACAATGAGCAGTTCTTC
>-|TRBJ1-1|-|TRBV27
CASSPSQLNTEAFF
TGTGCCAGCAGTCCATCACAGTTGAACACTGAAGCTTTCTTT
>TRBD1|TRBJ1-1|-|TRBV7-6
CASSFPGQGPEAFF
TGTGCCAGCAGCTTCCCGGGACAGGGGCCTGAAGCTTTCTTT
>-|TRBJ2-2|few|TRBV5-1
CASNTGKNTGELFF
TGCGCCAGCAACACAGGGAAAAACACCGGGGAGCTGTTTTTT
>-|TRBJ2-5|-|TRBV12-3/TRBV12-4
CASTQNRGQETQYF
TGTGCCAGCACCCAGAACCGGGGACAAGAGACCCAGTACTTC
>-|TRBJ2-7|few|TRBV29-1
CSALGRQHYEQYF
TGCAGCGCTCTGGGGAGACAACACTACGAGCAGTACTTC
>-|TRBJ2-7|-|TRBV12-3/TRBV12-4
CASSSDRSDEQYF
TGTGCCAGCAGCTCCGACCGGAGCGACGAGCAGTACTTC
>-|TRBJ1-2|-|TRBV5-5
CASSLAGTQRGYTF
TGTGCCAGCAGCTTGGCCGGGACACAAAGAGGCTACACCTTC
>-|TRBJ1-4|-|TRBV6-1
CASSVRTATNEKLFF
TGTGCCAGCAGTGTACGGACGGCAACTAATGAAAAACTGTTTTTT
>TRBD1|TRBJ2-3|few|TRBV6-1
CASKGQGTDTQYF
TGTGCCAGCAAAGGACAGGGCACAGATACGCAGTATTTT
>-|TRBJ1-1|-|TRBV20-1
CSARRTINGEAFF
TGCAGTGCTAGGCGGACAATAAATGGGGAAGCTTTCTTT
>-|TRBJ2-3|few|TRBV5-5
CASSTDRWIDTQYF
TGTGCCAGCAGCACCGACAGATGGATTGATACGCAGTATTTT
>-|TRBJ1-6|-|TRBV28
CASGGLSPLHF
TGTGCCAGCGGAGGGCTTTCACCCCTCCACTTT
>TRBD2|TRBJ2-3|-|TRBV7-2
CASSLDLRGGSDTQYF
TGTGCCAGCAGCTTAGATTTGCGGGGGGGCTCAGATACGCAGTATTTT
>-|TRBJ1-1|-|TRBV11-2
CASSLTGASTEAFF
TGTGCCAGCAGCTTGACTGGGGCGAGCACTGAAGCTTTCTTT
>-|TRBJ2-1|-|TRBV27
CASSEPDPGVGAEQFF
TGTGCCAGCAGCGAGCCCGACCCCGGGGTTGGTGCTGAGCAGTTCTTC
>-|TRBJ2-7|many|TRBV7-8
CASSFLVGREQYF
TGTGCCAGCAGCTTCCTTGTCGGGCGCGAGCAGTACTTC
>TRBD2|TRBJ2-3|-|TRBV5-1
CASSLAPGTSDTDTQYF
TGCGCCAGCAGCTTGGCCCCCGGGACTAGCGACACAGATACGCAGTATTTT
>-|TRBJ1-1|-|TRBV18
CASRSQSANTEAFF
TGTGCCAGCCGATCTCAGTCGGCGAACACTGAAGCTTTCTTT
>TRBD2|TRBJ2-1|few|TRBV7-6
CASSLVTSGHNEQFF
TGTGCCAGCAGCTTGGTTACTAGCGGGCACAATGAGCAGTTCTTC
>TRBD1|TRBJ1-2|-|TRBV5-5
CASSLSDRFYGYTF
TGTGCCAGCAGCTTATCGGACAGGTTCTATGGCTACACCTTC
>-|TRBJ1-1|-|TRBV2
CASSGVQNTEAFF
TGTGCCAGCAGTGGGGTCCAGAACACTGAAGCTTTCTTT
>-|TRBJ2-3|-|TRBV12-3/TRBV12-4
CASSAYREDTQYF
TGTGCCAGCAGTGCCTACAGGGAGGATACGCAGTATTTT
>TRBD2|TRBJ2-2|few|TRBV4-3
CASSQDPAGGTGELFF
TGCGCCAGCAGCCAAGATCCAGCGGGGGGCACCGGGGAGCTGTTTTTT
>TRBD2|TRBJ2-5|-|TRBV6-2/TRBV6-3
CASERGPNQETQYF
TGTGCCAGCGAGCGGGGGCCGAACCAAGAGACCCAGTACTTC
>TRBD1|TRBJ2-5|-|TRBV4-1
CASSQAGQGTETQYF
TGCGCCAGCAGCCAAGCCGGACAGGGGACAGAGACCCAGTACTTC
>-|TRBJ2-3|-|TRBV5-1
CASSLGAMSSTDTQYF
TGCGCCAGCAGCTTGGGGGCGATGTCTAGCACAGATACGCAGTATTTT
>-|TRBJ2-5|-|TRBV30
CAWTVTPETQYF
TGTGCCTGGACGGTAACTCCCGAGACCCAGTACTTC
>-|TRBJ2-3|-|TRBV5-1
CASSLFRGRADTQYF
TGCGCCAGCAGCTTGTTCCGGGGGCGCGCAGATACGCAGTATTTT